This T cell receptor (beta chain) stems from a study of T cells in localized non-small cell lung cancer. Whole-study results and caveats: A single tumor region was sequenced, leaving heterogeneity possible. There was higher T cell clonality in uninvolved adjacent lung than in tumor, and it was highest there. Paired adjacent lung recovered a median around 62 of the top 100 tumor clones. Increased T cell density in blood showed an association with longer overall survival.

Profiling relied on immunoSEQ multiplex PCR, and the TCRdb table lists in-frame clones only, not all of them. The profile shows around 1,400 clones, about 20% of them singletons. The V segment lost 6 bases and the J segment 2 bases; nucleotides outside the gene matches: 3. Germline V gene lookup returns CDR1 MNHGY and CDR2 SAAAGT. The CDR3 extends over 14 amino acids. This clone qualifies as large. Antigen specificity is unknown. This sequence was found in a male donor older than 55 with stage I squamous cell lung carcinoma. Sequenced material: normal lung tissue next to the tumor, taken before any cancer treatment. The V call is TRBV6-8, the J call TRBJ1-5, with 8 bases aligning to TRBD1. In DNA, the CDR3 is TGTGCCAGCAGAAGGACAGGGCGCAATCAGCCCCAGCATTTT. This encodes CASRRTGRNQPQHF.